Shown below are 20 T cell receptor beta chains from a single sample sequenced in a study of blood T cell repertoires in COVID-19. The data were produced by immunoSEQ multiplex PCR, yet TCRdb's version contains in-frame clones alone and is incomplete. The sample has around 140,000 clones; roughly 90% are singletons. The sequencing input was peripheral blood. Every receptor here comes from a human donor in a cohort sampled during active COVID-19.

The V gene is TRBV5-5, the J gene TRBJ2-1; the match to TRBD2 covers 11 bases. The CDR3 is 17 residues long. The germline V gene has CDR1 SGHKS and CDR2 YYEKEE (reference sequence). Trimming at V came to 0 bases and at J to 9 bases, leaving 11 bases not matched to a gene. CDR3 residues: CASSLAPTSGGIGEQFF. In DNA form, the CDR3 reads TGTGCCAGCAGCTTGGCCCCTACTAGCGGGGGTATCGGTGAGCAGTTCTTC.

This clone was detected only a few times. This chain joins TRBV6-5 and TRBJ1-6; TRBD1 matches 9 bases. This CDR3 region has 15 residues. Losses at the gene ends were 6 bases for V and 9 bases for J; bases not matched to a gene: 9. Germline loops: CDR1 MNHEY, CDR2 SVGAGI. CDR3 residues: CASSPRTGEGSPLHF. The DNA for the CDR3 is TGTGCCAGCAGCCCCAGGACAGGGGAGGGTTCACCCCTCCACTTT.

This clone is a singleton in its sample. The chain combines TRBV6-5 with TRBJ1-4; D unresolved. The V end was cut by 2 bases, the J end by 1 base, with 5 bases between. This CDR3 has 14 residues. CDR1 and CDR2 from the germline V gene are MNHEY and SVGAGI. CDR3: CASSYGLTNEKLFF. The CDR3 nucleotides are TGTGCCAGCAGTTACGGCCTAACTAATGAAAAACTGTTTTTT.

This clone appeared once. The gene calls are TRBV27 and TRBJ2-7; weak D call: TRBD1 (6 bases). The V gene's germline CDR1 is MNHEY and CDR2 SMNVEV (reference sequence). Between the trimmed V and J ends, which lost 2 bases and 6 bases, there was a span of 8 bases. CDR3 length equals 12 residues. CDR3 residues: CASSLEGGEQYF. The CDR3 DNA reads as TGTGCCAGCAGTTTAGAAGGGGGCGAGCAGTACTTC.

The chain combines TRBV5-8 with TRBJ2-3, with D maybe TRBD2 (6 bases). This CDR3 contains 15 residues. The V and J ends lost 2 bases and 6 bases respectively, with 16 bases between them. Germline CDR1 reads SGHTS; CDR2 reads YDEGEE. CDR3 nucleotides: TGTGCCAGCAGCTTAGATGGGACTGGGTTGGATACGCAGTATTTT. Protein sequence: CASSLDGTGLDTQYF.

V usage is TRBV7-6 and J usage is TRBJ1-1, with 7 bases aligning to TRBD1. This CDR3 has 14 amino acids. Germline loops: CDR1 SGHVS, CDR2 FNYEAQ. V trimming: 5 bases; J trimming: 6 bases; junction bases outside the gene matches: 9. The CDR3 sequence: CASSHRQGIAEAFF. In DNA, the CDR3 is TGTGCCAGCAGCCACCGACAGGGTATCGCTGAAGCTTTCTTT.

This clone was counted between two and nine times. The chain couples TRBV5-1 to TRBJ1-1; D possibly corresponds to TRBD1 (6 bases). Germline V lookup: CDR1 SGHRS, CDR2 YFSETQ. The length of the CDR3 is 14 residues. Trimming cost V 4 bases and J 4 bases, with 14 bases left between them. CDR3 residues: CASSTGFPSTEAFF. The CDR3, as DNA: TGCGCCAGCAGCACAGGGTTTCCGTCCACTGAAGCTTTCTTT.

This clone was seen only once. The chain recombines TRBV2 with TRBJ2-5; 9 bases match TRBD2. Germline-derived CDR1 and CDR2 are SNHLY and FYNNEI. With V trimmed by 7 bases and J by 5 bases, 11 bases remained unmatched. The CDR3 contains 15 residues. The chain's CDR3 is CASTLIAGAGETQYF. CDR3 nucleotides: TGTGCCAGCACCTTAATAGCGGGGGCGGGGGAGACCCAGTACTTC.

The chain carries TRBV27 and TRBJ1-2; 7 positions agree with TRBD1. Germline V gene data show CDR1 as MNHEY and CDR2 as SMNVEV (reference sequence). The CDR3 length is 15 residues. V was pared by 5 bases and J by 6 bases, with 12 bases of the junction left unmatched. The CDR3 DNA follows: TGTGCCAGCAGTCCATCCGACAGGGTCTCTCATGGCTACACCTTC. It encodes CASSPSDRVSHGYTF.

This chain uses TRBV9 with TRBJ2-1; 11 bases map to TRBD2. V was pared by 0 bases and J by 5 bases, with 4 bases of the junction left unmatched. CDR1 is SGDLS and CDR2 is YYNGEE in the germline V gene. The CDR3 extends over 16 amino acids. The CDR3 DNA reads TGTGCCAGCAGCGTAGGGGGACTAGCGGCAAACAATGAGCAGTTCTTC. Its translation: CASSVGGLAANNEQFF.

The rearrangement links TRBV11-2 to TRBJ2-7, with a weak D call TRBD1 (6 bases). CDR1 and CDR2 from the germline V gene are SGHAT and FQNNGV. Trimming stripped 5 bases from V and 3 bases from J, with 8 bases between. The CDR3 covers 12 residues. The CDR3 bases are TGTGCCAGCAGCCCGACAGGCTACGAGCAGTACTTC. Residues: CASSPTGYEQYF. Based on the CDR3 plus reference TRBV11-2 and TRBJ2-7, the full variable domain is EAGVAQSPRYKIIEKRQSVAFWCNPISGHATLYWYQQILGQGPKLLIQFQNNGVVDDSQLPKDRFSAERLKGVDSTLKIQPAKLEDSAVYLCASSPTGYEQYFGPGTRLTVT.

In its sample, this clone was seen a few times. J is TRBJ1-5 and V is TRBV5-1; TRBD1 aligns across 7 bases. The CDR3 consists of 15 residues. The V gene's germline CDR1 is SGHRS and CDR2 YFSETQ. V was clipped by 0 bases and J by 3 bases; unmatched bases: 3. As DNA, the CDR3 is TGCGCCAGCAGCTTGGGCCAGGGGGACAATCAGCCCCAGCATTTT. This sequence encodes CASSLGQGDNQPQHF.

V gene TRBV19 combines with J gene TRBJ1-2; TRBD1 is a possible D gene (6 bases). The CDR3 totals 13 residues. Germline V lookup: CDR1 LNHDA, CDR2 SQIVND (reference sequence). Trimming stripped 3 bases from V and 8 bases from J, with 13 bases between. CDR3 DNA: TGTGCCAGTAGTATGGGGGCGTTGGGCGGCTACACCTTC. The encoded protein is CASSMGALGGYTF. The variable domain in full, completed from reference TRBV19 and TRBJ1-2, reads DGGITQSPKYLFRKEGQNVTLSCEQNLNHDAMYWYRQDPGQGLRLIYYSQIVNDFQKGDIAEGYSVSREKKESFPLTVTSAQKNPTAFYLCASSMGALGGYTFGSGTRLTVV.

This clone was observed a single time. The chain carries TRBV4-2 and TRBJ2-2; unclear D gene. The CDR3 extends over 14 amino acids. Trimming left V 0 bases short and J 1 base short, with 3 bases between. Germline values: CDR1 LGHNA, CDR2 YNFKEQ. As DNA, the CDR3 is TGTGCCAGCAGCCAAGATCAGAACACCGGGGAGCTGTTTTTT. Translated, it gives CASSQDQNTGELFF.

CDR3 residues: CASAGLAGEWETQYF. In DNA, the CDR3 is TGTGCCAGCGCGGGACTAGCGGGGGAGTGGGAGACCCAGTACTTC. The chain carries TRBV2 and TRBJ2-5; 14 bases align to TRBD2. The CDR3 loop spans 15 amino acids. Germline V lookup: CDR1 SNHLY, CDR2 FYNNEI. With V trimmed by 8 bases and J by 5 bases, 7 bases remained unmatched.

CDR3 in DNA: TGTGCCTGGGGGACAGGGGTCGGGAACACCATATATTTT. The encoded protein is CAWGTGVGNTIYF. This chain connects TRBV30 to TRBJ1-3; 10 bases agree with TRBD1. Germline V lookup: CDR1 GTSNPN, CDR2 SVGIG (reference sequence). The CDR3 is 13 amino acids. Trimming removed 5 bases from V and 7 bases from J; junction bases left unmatched: 5. The complete variable domain, with remaining parts taken from reference TRBV30 and TRBJ1-3, reads SQTIHQWPATLVQPVGSPLSLECTVEGTSNPNLYWYRQAAGRGLQLLFYSVGIGQISSEVPQNLSASRPQDRQFILSSKKLLLSDSGFYLCAWGTGVGNTIYFGEGSWLTVV.

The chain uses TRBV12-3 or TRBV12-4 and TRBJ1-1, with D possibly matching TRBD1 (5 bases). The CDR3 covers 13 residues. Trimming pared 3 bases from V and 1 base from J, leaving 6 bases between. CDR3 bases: TGTGCCAGCAGTTTTACAGGGAACACTGAAGCTTTCTTT. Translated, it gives CASSFTGNTEAFF.

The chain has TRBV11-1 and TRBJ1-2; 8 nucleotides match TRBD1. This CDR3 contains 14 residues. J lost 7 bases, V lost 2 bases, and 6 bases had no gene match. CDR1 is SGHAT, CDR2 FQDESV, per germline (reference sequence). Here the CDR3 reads CASSLSQGASGYTF. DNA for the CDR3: TGTGCCAGCAGCTTAAGCCAGGGGGCCAGTGGCTACACCTTC.

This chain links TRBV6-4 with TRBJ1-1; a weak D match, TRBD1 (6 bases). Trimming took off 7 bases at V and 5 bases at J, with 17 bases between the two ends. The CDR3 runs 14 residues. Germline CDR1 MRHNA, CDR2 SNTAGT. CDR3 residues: CASISTGRCTEAFF. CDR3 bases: TGTGCCAGCATTTCGACAGGCCGATGTACTGAAGCTTTCTTT.

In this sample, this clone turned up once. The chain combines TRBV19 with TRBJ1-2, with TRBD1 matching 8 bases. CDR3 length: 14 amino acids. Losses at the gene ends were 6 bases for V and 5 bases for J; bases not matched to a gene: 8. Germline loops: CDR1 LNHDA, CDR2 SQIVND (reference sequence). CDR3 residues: CASSQPGTGYGYTF. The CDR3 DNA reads TGTGCCAGTAGCCAACCCGGGACAGGATATGGCTACACCTTC.